Each of the 27 T cell receptor beta chains below was sequenced from the same sample in a study of blood T cell repertoires in COVID-19. Only in-frame clones appear in the TCRdb table, and some are missing; sequencing was by immunoSEQ multiplex PCR. The sample carries some 120,000 clones, approximately 82% recorded once. The sequencing input was peripheral blood. The receptors derive from a man in his sixties or seventies with active or convalescent COVID-19.

The chain recombines TRBV9 with TRBJ1-3, with D possibly being TRBD1 (5 bases). Trimming removed 0 bases from V and 4 bases from J, with 11 bases in between. In germline, CDR1 is SGDLS, CDR2 YYNGEE. There are 15 residues in the CDR3. The CDR3 bases are TGTGCCAGCAGCGTAGATCAGACAGCCGGAAACACCATATATTTT. Residues: CASSVDQTAGNTIYF. The entire variable domain, with the rest obtained from reference TRBV9 and TRBJ1-3, is as follows: DSGVTQTPKHLITATGQRVTLRCSPRSGDLSVYWYQQSLDQGLQFLIQYYNGEERAKGNILERFSAQQFPDLHSELNLSSLELGDSALYFCASSVDQTAGNTIYFGEGSWLTVV.

Details on this clone: Compared with germline, one end of the junction differs, possibly owing to a read error. The V call is TRBV7-7, the J call TRBJ2-2; D might be TRBD1 (6 bases). From germline, CDR1 is SSHAT and CDR2 FNYEAQ (reference sequence). CDR3 length equals 16 residues. This CDR3 is CASSLASNRETGELFF. Written as DNA, the CDR3 is TGTGCTAGCAGCTTAGCGTCCAACAGGGAAACCGGGGAGCTGTTTTTT. Combining the CDR3 with reference TRBV7-7 and TRBJ2-2 gives the whole variable domain GAGVSQSPRYKVTKRGQDVTLRCDPISSHATLYWYQQALGQGPEFLTYFNYEAQPDKSGLPSDRFSAERPEGSISTLTIQRTEQRDSAMYRCASSLASNRETGELFFGEGSRLTVL.

This chain joins TRBV2 and TRBJ2-7, with 10 bases that match TRBD1. The V gene end was trimmed by 10 bases and the J gene end by 3 bases; junction bases not matched to a gene: 6. Germline V gene data show CDR1 as SNHLY and CDR2 as FYNNEI. CDR3 length: 13 amino acids. Written as DNA, the CDR3 is TGTGCCACCGGACAGGGGGAGTTCTACGAGCAGTACTTC. It encodes CATGQGEFYEQYF.

The CDR3 DNA is TGCGCCAGCAGCCTCTCCTACAGGGAGACAGATACGCAGTATTTT. Translation: CASSLSYRETDTQYF. The gene calls are TRBV5-1 and TRBJ2-3; maybe TRBD1 (6 bases). Per germline, CDR1 SGHRS and CDR2 YFSETQ. Between the trimmed V and J ends, which lost 4 bases and 3 bases, there was a span of 15 bases. The CDR3 consists of 15 residues.

The chain joins TRBV7-2 to TRBJ2-2, with D possibly being TRBD1 (5 bases). CDR3 size: 13 residues. Trimming removed 5 bases at V and 4 bases at J, with 8 bases between. In germline, CDR1 is SGHTA, CDR2 FQGNSA. The CDR3 DNA follows: TGTGCCAGCAGCGAACAGGCCACCGGGGAGCTGTTTTTT. Its translation is CASSEQATGELFF.

The chain has TRBV5-4 and TRBJ2-1; tentative D call: TRBD1 (7 bases). Germline lookup yields CDR1 SGHNT and CDR2 YYREEE (reference sequence). The CDR3 totals 15 residues. The germline V and J ends were trimmed by 0 bases and 7 bases, with 14 bases remaining between them. The CDR3 nucleotides are TGTGCCAGCAGCTTGGAGGCAGGGGGGTGGAATGAGCAGTTCTTC. As protein: CASSLEAGGWNEQFF. The complete variable domain, with remaining parts taken from reference TRBV5-4 and TRBJ2-1, reads ETGVTQSPTHLIKTRGQQVTLRCSSQSGHNTVSWYQQALGQGPQFIFQYYREEENGRGNFPPRFSGLQFPNYSSELNVNALELDDSALYLCASSLEAGGWNEQFFGPGTRLTVL.

In nucleotides, the CDR3 is TGTGCCAGCAGATTGAGCGGGACCTACGAGCAGTACTTC. Protein product: CASRLSGTYEQYF. The V gene is TRBV7-2, the J gene TRBJ2-7; 7 bases fit TRBD2. V was clipped by 6 bases and J by 2 bases; unmatched bases: 4. The length of the CDR3 is 13 residues. From germline, CDR1 is SGHTA and CDR2 FQGNSA. Combining the CDR3 with reference TRBV7-2 and TRBJ2-7 gives the whole variable domain GAGVSQSPSNKVTEKGKDVELRCDPISGHTALYWYRQSLGQGLEFLIYFQGNSAPDKSGLPSDRFSAERTGGSVSTLTIQRTQQEDSAVYLCASRLSGTYEQYFGPGTRLTVT.

The chain uses TRBV27 and TRBJ2-2, with a weak D call TRBD2 (6 bases). The CDR3 has 16 residues. Germline V gene sequence: CDR1 MNHEY, CDR2 SMNVEV (reference sequence). Trimming took 6 bases from V and 7 from J, leaving 21 bases between them. This CDR3 reads CASRRDVAASVGELFF. The CDR3 bases are TGTGCCAGCAGAAGGGACGTTGCAGCTAGCGTCGGGGAGCTGTTTTTT.

The V and J genes are TRBV6-6 and TRBJ2-5, with D possibly being TRBD2 (6 bases). V was pared by 5 bases and J by 5 bases, with 15 bases between. Germline V gene sequence: CDR1 MNHNY, CDR2 SVGAGI (reference sequence). The CDR3 spans 14 residues. The CDR3: CASSTLTSRETQYF. CDR3 bases: TGTGCCAGCAGTACTCTGACTAGTCGGGAGACCCAGTACTTC.

The chain employs TRBV6-6 and TRBJ2-1; 7 nucleotides agree with TRBD2. Germline V lookup: CDR1 MNHNY, CDR2 SVGAGI (reference sequence). The CDR3 covers 16 residues. V was clipped by 5 bases and J by 3 bases; unmatched bases: 10. The CDR3 coding sequence is TGTGCCAGCAGTAAACGGGGGGACCTTGGCTACAATGAGCAGTTCTTC. Protein: CASSKRGDLGYNEQFF.

The chain carries TRBV9 and TRBJ2-1; 7 nucleotides agree with TRBD2. This CDR3 has 15 residues. After removal of 0 bases from V and 5 bases from J, the junction contained 5 bases not matched to a gene. Germline loops: CDR1 SGDLS, CDR2 YYNGEE. The CDR3 coding sequence is TGTGCCAGCAGCGTAGGGGTAGCGGGCCACAATGAGCAGTTCTTC. This gives the protein CASSVGVAGHNEQFF.

This chain links TRBV4-1 with TRBJ2-3; 9 bases match TRBD2. Germline trimming cut 4 bases from V and 8 bases from J; bases unmatched to any gene: 13. The germline CDR1 and CDR2 sequences are MGHRA and YSYEKL. The CDR3 contains 16 residues. The CDR3 DNA reads as TGCGCCAGCAGCCGAGATCCGGGACTAGCTTTCGGTACGCAGTATTTT. Its translation: CASSRDPGLAFGTQYF.

The chain links TRBV12-3 or TRBV12-4 to TRBJ1-2, with D unclear. V was trimmed by 5 bases and J by 1 base, leaving 8 bases between them. The CDR3 has 13 residues. CDR3: CASSIQHNYGYTF. The CDR3 DNA reads as TGTGCCAGCAGTATACAGCATAACTATGGCTACACCTTC.

The chain employs TRBV10-1 and TRBJ2-5; 9 bases fit TRBD2. CDR1 is WNHNN and CDR2 is SYGVQD in the germline V gene (reference sequence). V dropped 3 bases and J dropped 5; count of bases not matched to a gene: 19. This CDR3 has 19 residues. CDR3 coding DNA: TGCGCCAGCAGTGATTATTGGTGTATTAGCGGGAGCCATCGGGAGACCCAGTACTTC. Encoded protein: CASSDYWCISGSHRETQYF.

J is TRBJ1-2 and V is TRBV2, with 10 bases matching TRBD1. Per germline, CDR1 SNHLY and CDR2 FYNNEI. This CDR3 has 17 amino acids. Germline trimming cut 4 bases from V and 1 base from J; bases unmatched to any gene: 9. As DNA, the CDR3 is TGTGCCAGCAGTGTACCGGGACAGGGGAATAGTAACTATGGCTACACCTTC. It codes for CASSVPGQGNSNYGYTF.

This clone was counted a few times. The chain links TRBV11-3 to TRBJ2-7; a weak D match, TRBD1 (6 bases). This CDR3 is built from 13 residues. V lost 11 bases and J lost 4, with 18 bases in between. CDR1 is SGHNT, CDR2 YENEEA, per germline. CDR3 in amino acids: CAPDSGHPYEQYF. CDR3 nucleotide sequence: TGTGCCCCGGATTCGGGACACCCTTACGAGCAGTACTTC. The full variable domain, its missing parts supplied by reference TRBV11-3 and TRBJ2-7, is EAGVVQSPRYKIIEKKQPVAFWCNPISGHNTLYWYLQNLGQGPELLIRYENEEAVDDSQLPKDRFSAERLKGVDSTLKIQPAELGDSAVYLCAPDSGHPYEQYFGPGTRLTVT.

J is TRBJ1-2 and V is TRBV3-1 (or the pseudogene TRBV3-2); D is possibly TRBD1 (6 bases). With 1 base removed from V and 4 bases from J, the gap between germline ends came to 10 bases. Germline V gene data show CDR1 as LGHDT and CDR2 as YNNKEL (reference sequence). The CDR3 spans 14 residues. The chain's CDR3 is CASSQGARGYGYTF. CDR3 nucleotide sequence: TGTGCCAGCAGCCAAGGTGCCAGGGGCTATGGCTACACCTTC.

This clone was counted a single time. The V and J genes are TRBV6-6 and TRBJ2-3; D is unclear. This CDR3 has 12 residues. V dropped 6 bases and J dropped 6 bases, with 10 bases sitting between them. The V gene's germline CDR1 is MNHNY and CDR2 SVGAGI (reference sequence). This CDR3 is CASRGPADTQYF. The CDR3 DNA is TGTGCCAGCAGGGGCCCGGCGGATACGCAGTATTTT.

This clone has just a few counts. This rearrangement joins TRBV6-1 to TRBJ1-1, with a weak D call TRBD1 (6 bases). The CDR3 loop spans 15 amino acids. CDR1 MNHNS and CDR2 SASEGT come from the germline V gene. V was shortened by 3 bases and J by 1 base, with 12 bases between the two germline ends. In DNA form, the CDR3 reads TGTGCCAGCAGTGAGAGCAGGGGTGGGAACACTGAAGCTTTCTTT. Its protein product is CASSESRGGNTEAFF.

This clone was detected a few times. The V and J genes are TRBV7-8 and TRBJ2-1; 9 bases agree with TRBD1. This CDR3 has 15 amino acids. With V trimmed by 4 bases and J by 5 bases, 6 bases remained unmatched. Germline V gives CDR1 SGHVS, CDR2 FQNEAQ. DNA for the CDR3: TGTGCCAGCAGCTCTACAGGGGGCCGAGACAATGAGCAGTTCTTC. This sequence encodes CASSSTGGRDNEQFF.

V usage is TRBV5-1 and J usage is TRBJ2-7; possibly TRBD2 for D (5 bases). Trimming took 1 base from V and 2 from J, leaving 10 bases between them. This CDR3 spans 14 amino acids. Germline CDR1 and CDR2: SGHRS and YFSETQ. DNA of the CDR3: TGCGCCAGCAGCTTGAGCGGACTCCCCTACGAGCAGTACTTC. Amino acid sequence: CASSLSGLPYEQYF.

This chain uses TRBV5-1 with TRBJ1-4; possible D gene TRBD1, 6 bases. Germline V gene sequence: CDR1 SGHRS, CDR2 YFSETQ. This CDR3 is 14 amino acids long. V dropped 4 bases and J dropped 8 bases, with 15 bases sitting between them. The CDR3 loop is CASSPGGAQEKLFF. CDR3 in DNA: TGCGCCAGCAGCCCGGGGGGGGCTCAGGAAAAACTGTTTTTT.

The chain couples TRBV19 to TRBJ1-2; 10 bases agree with TRBD1. CDR1 and CDR2 from the germline V gene are LNHDA and SQIVND (reference sequence). There are 16 residues in the CDR3. With V trimmed by 4 bases and J by 2 bases, 7 bases remained unmatched. The CDR3, as DNA: TGTGCCAGTAGTAAATCCCAGGGACAGGGGAACTATGGCTACACCTTC. It is translated as CASSKSQGQGNYGYTF.

The chain joins TRBV5-5 to TRBJ2-1, with 7 bases aligning to TRBD2. This CDR3 spans 13 amino acids. The germline gives CDR1 SGHKS, CDR2 YYEKEE (reference sequence). With V trimmed by 4 bases and J by 10 bases, 8 bases remained unmatched. In nucleotides, the CDR3 is TGTGCCAGCAGCCTGACTAGCAATCGAGAGCAGTTCTTC. It codes for CASSLTSNREQFF.

The chain carries TRBV5-8 and TRBJ1-4; no firm D call. CDR3 length: 15 amino acids. Per the germline V gene, CDR1 is SGHTS and CDR2 is YDEGEE. Trimming stripped 4 bases from V and 5 bases from J, with 15 bases between. The CDR3 protein is CASSLQVVKNEKLFF. The DNA for the CDR3 is TGTGCCAGCAGCCTGCAGGTCGTAAAAAATGAAAAACTGTTTTTT. Looking up the rest from reference TRBV5-8 and TRBJ1-4 gives the full variable domain: EAGVTQSPTHLIKTRGQQATLRCSPISGHTSVYWYQQALGLGLQFLLWYDEGEERNRGNFPPRFSGRQFPNYSSELNVNALELEDSALYLCASSLQVVKNEKLFFGSGTQLSVL.

V and J are TRBV5-1 and TRBJ1-1; D remains unclear. Germline CDR1 is SGHRS and CDR2 is YFSETQ. Trimming took 5 bases from V and 1 from J, leaving 6 bases between them. The CDR3 spans 12 residues. CDR3 sequence reads: CASRAGNTEAFF. For the CDR3, the DNA is TGCGCCAGCAGAGCTGGGAACACTGAAGCTTTCTTT.

The chain carries TRBV7-8 and TRBJ1-2; tentative D call: TRBD1 (6 bases). Looked up from germline, CDR1 is SGHVS and CDR2 is FQNEAQ. The CDR3 covers 15 residues. Between the trimmed V and J ends, which lost 3 bases and 8 bases, there was a span of 19 bases. DNA of the CDR3: TGTGCCAGCAGCTTTGTTCAGGGGCCGTTGACGGGCTACACCTTC. Its translation is CASSFVQGPLTGYTF.